The clone carrying this TCR beta chain was observed a few times. The antigen remains undetermined. Cells sorted by CD45RO/CCR7/CD25/CD127/CD95/CD27 comprised CD4+ naive, central memory, regulatory and stem cell-like memory cells. This specimen comes from a study of beta chain features in type 1 diabetes. About the research overall: Patients did not differ from healthy donors in age, gender or cell yield.

Sequenced material consisted of expressed TCRB transcripts (all of the isolated RNA was reverse transcribed). Profiling relied on immunoSEQ multiplex PCR, and the TCRdb table lists in-frame clones only, not all of them. The sample shows about 240,000 clones, around a quarter of them seen only once. The length of the CDR3 is 14 residues. J lost 7 bases, V lost 0 bases, and 2 bases had no gene match. Germline V gene data show CDR1 as SGHNT and CDR2 as YYREEE (reference sequence). Whole-study results and caveats: All four CD4+ subsets from Type 1 diabetes patients carried moderately but significantly shorter TCRB CDR3s.

The V gene is TRBV5-4, the J gene TRBJ2-1; TRBD2 matches at 9 bases. The sequence was obtained from a man between 25 and 39 years old in good health. The sample was central memory CD4+ T cells from blood. The CDR3 sequence is CASSLVLAGNEQFF. For the CDR3, the DNA is TGTGCCAGCAGCTTGGTGCTAGCGGGGAATGAGCAGTTCTTC.